These T cell receptor beta chains were read from a single sample in a study of graft-versus-host responses after intestinal transplantation. Their antigens remain unidentified. Data came from immunoSEQ multiplex PCR; TCRdb stores just in-frame clones and leaves some out. The sample yields some 140,000 clones, around 90% seen once. This specimen was unstimulated CD4+ T cells sorted from spleen or lymph node cells, taken before intestinal transplant. These receptor sequences come from a human donor who received an intestinal transplant. The CDR3 runs from the conserved cysteine through the conserved F or W. Fields, in order: J gene, V gene, clone size, D gene, CDR3 DNA, CDR3 protein. A D gene is named only where the DNA matches it firmly. Clone size appears in some rows only: once, few, many, or a class for an expanded clone.

TRBJ2-7,TRBV9,.,.,TGTGCCAGCGGGACTTCAGCGATTCCTGACGAGCAGTACTTC,CASGTSAIPDEQYF
TRBJ1-1,TRBV19,.,.,TGTGCCAGTAGTATTATAGGCAGGAGCACTGAAGCTTTCTTT,CASSIIGRSTEAFF
TRBJ2-3,TRBV7-2,.,TRBD2,TGTGCCAGCAGCTTACGCCGACTAGCGGCGACAGATACGCAGTATTTT,CASSLRRLAATDTQYF
TRBJ2-2,TRBV11-2,.,.,TGTGCCAGCAGCTTAGCAGGGTCCGGGGAGCTGTTTTTT,CASSLAGSGELFF
TRBJ1-1,TRBV20-1,.,.,TGCAGTGCTAGAGGCAACACTGAAGCTTTCTTT,CSARGNTEAFF
TRBJ2-5,TRBV10-3,.,TRBD2,TGTGCCATCAGTGAAGCGGGGTGGGAGACCCAGTACTTC,CAISEAGWETQYF
TRBJ1-3,TRBV5-6,.,.,TGTGCCAGCAGCTTCTCCGAAAACACCATATATTTT,CASSFSENTIYF
TRBJ2-5,TRBV18,.,TRBD2,TGTGCCAGCTCACCACCACGAACCCAACGGGGGGGGAAGTACCAAGAGACCCAGTACTTC,CASSPPRTQRGGKYQETQYF
TRBJ1-5,TRBV10-3,.,.,TGTGCCATCAGTGGAATGGGAACCGATCAGCCCCAGCATTTT,CAISGMGTDQPQHF
TRBJ2-2,TRBV9,.,TRBD2,TGTGCCAGCAGCCCCTGGACTAGCACGAACACCGGGGAGCTGTTTTTT,CASSPWTSTNTGELFF
TRBJ1-4,TRBV18,few,.,TGTGCCAGCTCCCCACAAGCGGGGGGCCGTCGAGAAAAACTGTTTTTT,CASSPQAGGRREKLFF